The rows below give T cell receptor beta chains drawn from one sample of a study of blood T cell repertoires in COVID-19. The repertoire was sequenced with immunoSEQ multiplex PCR; TCRdb's copy has only in-frame clones and lacks some. The sample carries roughly 260,000 clones, about nine tenths recorded once. The sequenced sample consisted of PBMCs or T cells enriched from blood (not recorded which). The receptor source for this set is a woman younger than 45 with acute COVID-19. Each CDR3 is given with its conserved first and last residue. Fields, in order: D gene, J gene, V gene, clone size, CDR3 protein, CDR3 DNA. The D gene is left open where the match is weak. Clone size is shown for a subset of rows, as once, few, many or a class of expanded clone.

>-|TRBJ1-6|TRBV21-1|-
CARPGQYNSPLHF
TGTGCCAGACCGGGACAGTATAATTCACCCCTCCACTTT
>TRBD1|TRBJ2-1|TRBV28|-
CASSLSRTGINEQFF
TGTGCCAGCAGTTTATCTCGGACAGGGATTAATGAGCAGTTCTTC
>TRBD2|TRBJ2-3|TRBV5-1|-
CASRSGLAGGAGTQYF
TGCGCCAGCAGATCCGGACTAGCGGGAGGGGCGGGCACGCAGTATTTT
>-|TRBJ1-4|TRBV2|once
CASSGLAVGKLFF
TGTGCCAGCAGTGGCCTTGCGGTCGGAAAACTGTTTTTT
>-|TRBJ1-2|TRBV9|-
CASSVDRDGLSNYGYTF
TGTGCCAGCAGCGTAGATAGGGACGGACTATCTAACTATGGCTACACCTTC
>-|TRBJ1-1|TRBV7-6|-
CASSRQPADEAFF
TGTGCCAGCAGCCGACAGCCTGCCGATGAAGCTTTCTTT
>-|TRBJ1-1|TRBV28|-
CASSWHTEAFF
TGTGCCAGCAGTTGGCACACTGAAGCTTTCTTT
>TRBD2|TRBJ2-3|TRBV7-2|-
CASSLADWASGSWGTDTQYF
TGTGCCAGCAGCTTAGCGGATTGGGCTAGCGGGAGTTGGGGAACAGATACGCAGTATTTT
>TRBD1|TRBJ1-1|TRBV27|once
CASSENRGNTEAFF
TGTGCCAGCAGTGAAAACAGGGGGAACACTGAAGCTTTCTTT
>-|TRBJ2-1|TRBV19|few
CASSIAGPGHNEQFF
TGTGCCAGTAGTATAGCAGGCCCCGGCCACAATGAGCAGTTCTTC
>-|TRBJ2-7|TRBV9|-
CASSAAGIGWEQYF
TGTGCCAGCAGCGCCGCAGGGATCGGTTGGGAGCAGTACTTC
>TRBD1|TRBJ1-2|TRBV28|-
CASSPPQGEVYGYTF
TGTGCCAGCAGTCCGCCACAGGGGGAGGTCTATGGCTACACCTTC
>TRBD1|TRBJ1-1|TRBV7-9|-
CASRETGADTEAFF
TGTGCCAGCAGGGAAACAGGGGCGGACACTGAAGCTTTCTTT
>-|TRBJ1-6|TRBV2|-
CASSEDSYNSPLHF
TGTGCCAGCAGTGAAGACAGTTATAATTCACCCCTCCACTTT
>TRBD1|TRBJ1-1|TRBV6-2/TRBV6-3|-
CASSWTGSEAFF
TGTGCCAGCAGTTGGACAGGGAGTGAAGCTTTCTTT